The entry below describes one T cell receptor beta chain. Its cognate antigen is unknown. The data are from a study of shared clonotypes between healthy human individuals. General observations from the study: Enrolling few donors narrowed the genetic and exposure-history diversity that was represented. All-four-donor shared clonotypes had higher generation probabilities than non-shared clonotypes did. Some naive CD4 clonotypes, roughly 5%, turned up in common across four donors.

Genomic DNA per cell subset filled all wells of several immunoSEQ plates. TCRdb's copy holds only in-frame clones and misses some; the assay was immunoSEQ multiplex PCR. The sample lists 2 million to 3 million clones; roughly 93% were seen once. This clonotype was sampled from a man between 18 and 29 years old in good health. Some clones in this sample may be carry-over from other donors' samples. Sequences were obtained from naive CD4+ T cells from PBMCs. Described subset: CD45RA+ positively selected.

In DNA, the CDR3 is TGTGCCAGCAGCCCTGATTCCCCAGGCGGCTACACCTTC. Translation gives CASSPDSPGGYTF. The chain couples TRBV6-6 to TRBJ1-2; D call uncertain. Trimming removed 6 bases from V and 8 bases from J, with 16 bases in between. Germline CDR1 reads MNHNY; CDR2 reads SVGAGI (reference sequence). The CDR3 sequence is 13 residues long.